One sample yielded the 9 T cell receptor beta chains listed below, sequenced in a study of shared clonotypes between healthy human individuals. Clones were read by immunoSEQ multiplex PCR, and TCRdb kept only the in-frame ones, dropping some. The sample lists some 2.1 million clones, 90% to 95% seen once, with approximately 1.6% in the top ten. Naive CD8 cells were CD45RO-negative, positively selected for CCR7, excluding terminally differentiated effector memory CD45RA+ cells. Sequencing was carried out using naive CD8+ T cells from PBMCs. These receptors all come from a man aged 18 to 29 in good health. Some clones in this sample may be carry-over from other donors' samples.

The chain joins TRBV25-1 to TRBJ1-2, with 7 nucleotides matching TRBD1. V shed 5 bases and J 6 bases; nucleotides not matched to a gene: 9. The CDR3 consists of 14 residues. Germline V gene lookup returns CDR1 MGHDK and CDR2 SYGVNS. This chain's CDR3 is CASSRDSTWDGYTF. The CDR3 DNA follows: TGTGCCAGCAGTAGGGACAGCACGTGGGATGGCTACACCTTC.

This clone has only one observation. The genes are TRBV7-3 and TRBJ2-1, with TRBD2 identical over 13 bases. Germline loops: CDR1 SGHTA, CDR2 FQGTGA. J gave up 8 bases and V 4 bases, and 5 bases lay outside the gene matches. The CDR3 is 15 amino acids. The CDR3 DNA is TGTGCCAGCAGCTGGGGGACTAGCGGGGCTCATGAGCAGTTCTTC. It specifies CASSWGTSGAHEQFF.

In nucleotides, the CDR3 is TGCGCCAGCAGCCTGTTGGAGGGATCCTACGAGCAGTACTTC. Its translation: CASSLLEGSYEQYF. This chain links TRBV4-1 with TRBJ2-7; weak D call: TRBD2 (6 bases). The CDR3 is made up of 14 amino acids. V was clipped by 4 bases and J by 1 base, with 11 bases between them. Germline V gene sequence: CDR1 MGHRA, CDR2 YSYEKL.

The genes are TRBV4-3 and TRBJ2-1; TRBD2 aligns across 8 bases. Trimming removed 4 bases from V and 8 bases from J; junction bases left unmatched: 7. The CDR3 contains 14 residues. Germline-derived CDR1 and CDR2 are LGHNA and YSLEER. Here the CDR3 reads CASSPRLASDEQFF. In nucleotides, the CDR3 is TGCGCCAGCAGCCCTCGACTAGCGTCGGATGAGCAGTTCTTC.

The rearrangement joins TRBV6-6 to TRBJ1-1, with a possible D match to TRBD1 (6 bases). Deletions cut 2 bases from V and 1 base from J, with 14 bases between. The CDR3 length is 16 residues. The V gene's germline CDR1 is MNHNY and CDR2 SVGAGI (reference sequence). The CDR3 DNA follows: TGTGCCAGCAGTTACGGGATTAGGGGGGCGAACACTGAAGCTTTCTTT. Translating gives CASSYGIRGANTEAFF.

The rearrangement joins TRBV5-1 to TRBJ2-1, with 9 nucleotides matching TRBD2. V was clipped by 0 bases and J by 9 bases; unmatched bases: 10. Germline CDR1 reads SGHRS; CDR2 reads YFSETQ. The CDR3 runs 16 residues. The CDR3 nucleotides read TGCGCCAGCAGCTTGGAGCTAGCGGGACCGCGGGGTGAGCAGTTCTTC. This encodes CASSLELAGPRGEQFF. Looking up the rest from reference TRBV5-1 and TRBJ2-1 gives the full variable domain: KAGVTQTPRYLIKTRGQQVTLSCSPISGHRSVSWYQQTPGQGLQFLFEYFSETQRNKGNFPGRFSGRQFSNSRSEMNVSTLELGDSALYLCASSLELAGPRGEQFFGPGTRLTVL.

The chain links TRBV7-9 to TRBJ1-2; D gene uncertain. This CDR3 comprises 16 residues. Germline V gives CDR1 SEHNR, CDR2 FQNEAQ (reference sequence). Trimming removed 7 bases at V and 0 bases at J, with 18 bases between. CDR3 residues: CASTIDGFAANYGYTF. CDR3 coding DNA: TGTGCCAGCACCATCGACGGGTTCGCAGCTAACTATGGCTACACCTTC.

As DNA, the CDR3 is TGTGCCAGCAGACCTCAGGGTTTGGGTCAGCCCCAGCATTTT. Translation: CASRPQGLGQPQHF. The rearrangement joins TRBV2 to TRBJ1-5; possible D gene TRBD1, 5 bases. The CDR3 extends over 14 amino acids. With 6 bases removed from V and 6 bases from J, the gap between germline ends came to 15 bases. Germline values: CDR1 SNHLY, CDR2 FYNNEI. The entire variable domain, with the rest obtained from reference TRBV2 and TRBJ1-5, is as follows: EPEVTQTPSHQVTQMGQEVILRCVPISNHLYFYWYRQILGQKVEFLVSFYNNEISEKSEIFDDQFSVERPDGSNFTLKIRSTKLEDSAMYFCASRPQGLGQPQHFGDGTRLSIL.

Details on this clone: Other DNA sequences from this sample encode an identical CDR3 as well. The rearrangement uses TRBV27 and TRBJ2-7; no firm D call. The CDR3 length is 14 residues. CDR1 is MNHEY, CDR2 SMNVEV, per germline (reference sequence). Trimming pared 0 bases from V and 0 bases from J, leaving 6 bases between. DNA of the CDR3: TGTGCCAGCAGTTTATCGGAGAGCTCCTACGAGCAGTACTTC. Translation gives CASSLSESSYEQYF.